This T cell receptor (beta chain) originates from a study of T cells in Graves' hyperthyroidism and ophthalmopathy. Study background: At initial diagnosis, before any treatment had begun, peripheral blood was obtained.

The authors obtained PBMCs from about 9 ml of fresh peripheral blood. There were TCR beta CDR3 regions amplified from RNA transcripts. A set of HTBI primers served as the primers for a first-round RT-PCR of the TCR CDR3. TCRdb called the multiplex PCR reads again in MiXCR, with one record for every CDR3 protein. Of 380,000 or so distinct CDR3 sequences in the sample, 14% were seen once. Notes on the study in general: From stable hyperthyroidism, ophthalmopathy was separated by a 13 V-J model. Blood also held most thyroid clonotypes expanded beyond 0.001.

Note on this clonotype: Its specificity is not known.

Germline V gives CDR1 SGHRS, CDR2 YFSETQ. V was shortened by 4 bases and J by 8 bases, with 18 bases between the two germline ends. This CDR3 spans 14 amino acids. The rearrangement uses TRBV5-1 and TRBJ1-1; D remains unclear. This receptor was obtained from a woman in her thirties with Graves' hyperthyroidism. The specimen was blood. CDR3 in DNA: TGCGCCAGCAGCCCAACGGGGTGGCCTTACGAAGCTTTCTTT. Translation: CASSPTGWPYEAFF.